The 3 T cell receptor beta chains reported below all come from one sample, sequenced in a study of human T cells and chemical hapten exposure. Time point here: patch test 2, 6 weeks after DPC sensitization. Treatment meaning: therapeutic diphenylcyclopropenone sensitization with weekly scalp DPC. One entry per CDR3 protein, called by TCRdb with MiXCR from the RACE reads. The sample lists hundreds of thousands of distinct CDR3 sequences, roughly 6.3% occurring once. Sequenced here: whole blood, sampled in connection with sensitization to the hapten diphenylcyclopropenone (DPC). These receptor sequences come from a woman between 18 and 29 years old with alopecia areata. Some clones in this sample may be carry-over from other donors' samples.

This clonotype has a handful of counts. J is TRBJ2-1 and V is TRBV28; D uncertain. This CDR3 is built from 15 residues. Germline loops: CDR1 MDHEN, CDR2 SYDVKM. The V end lost 5 bases, the J end lost 5 bases, and 16 bases lay between the germline ends. The CDR3 here is CASSTPSGRDNEQFF. In DNA form, the CDR3 reads TGTGCCAGCAGTACCCCGTCAGGTCGGGACAATGAGCAGTTCTTC.

J is TRBJ2-3 and V is TRBV6-2 or TRBV6-3; perhaps D is TRBD1 or TRBD2 (6 bases each). The V gene lost 7 bases and the J gene lost 2 bases, with 10 bases spanning the gap. The CDR3 runs to 13 residues. The germline V gene encodes CDR1 MNHEY and CDR2 SVGEGT. This CDR3 is CASIRGPTDTQYF. The CDR3 bases are TGTGCCAGCATCCGGGGGCCCACAGATACGCAGTATTTT.

In its sample, this clonotype was seen a few times. The rearrangement links TRBV7-2 to TRBJ2-1; D remains ambiguous. V was pared by 3 bases and J by 0 bases, with 3 bases between. The CDR3 has 13 residues. CDR1 and CDR2 (germline): SGHTA, FQGNSA. CDR3 in DNA: TGTGCCAGCAGCTTTAACTCCTACAATGAGCAGTTCTTC. Amino acid sequence: CASSFNSYNEQFF.